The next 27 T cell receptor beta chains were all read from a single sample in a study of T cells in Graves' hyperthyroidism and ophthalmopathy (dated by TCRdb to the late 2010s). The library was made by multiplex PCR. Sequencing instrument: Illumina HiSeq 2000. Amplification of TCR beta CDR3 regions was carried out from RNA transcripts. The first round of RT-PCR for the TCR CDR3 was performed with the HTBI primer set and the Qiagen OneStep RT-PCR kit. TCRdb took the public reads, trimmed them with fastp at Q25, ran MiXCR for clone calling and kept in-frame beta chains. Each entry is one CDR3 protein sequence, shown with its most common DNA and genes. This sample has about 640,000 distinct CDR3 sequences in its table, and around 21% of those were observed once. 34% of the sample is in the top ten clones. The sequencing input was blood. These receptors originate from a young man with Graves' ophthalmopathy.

CDR3 DNA: TGTGCCAGCGGGCGGGCGGGAGCTTCTACCGAAGAGCAGTTCTTC. Its protein product is CASGRAGASTEEQFF. The genes are TRBV11-1 and TRBJ2-1; 7 positions agree with TRBD2. Trimming took 8 bases from V and 10 from J; bases not matched to a gene: 17. The CDR3 is 15 residues long. Germline assignment: CDR1 SGHAT and CDR2 FQDESV (reference sequence).

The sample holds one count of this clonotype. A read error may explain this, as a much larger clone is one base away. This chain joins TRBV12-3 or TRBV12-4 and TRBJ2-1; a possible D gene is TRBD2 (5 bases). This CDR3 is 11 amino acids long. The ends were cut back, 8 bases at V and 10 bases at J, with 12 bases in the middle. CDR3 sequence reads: CASGEAEEQFF. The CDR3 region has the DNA TGTGCCAGCGGGGAAGCGGAGGAGCAGTTCTTC.

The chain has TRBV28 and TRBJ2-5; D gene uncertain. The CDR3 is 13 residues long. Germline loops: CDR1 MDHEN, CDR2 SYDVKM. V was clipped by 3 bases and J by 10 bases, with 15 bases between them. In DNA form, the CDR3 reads TGTGCCAGCAGTTTTGTGACTCCCGGGCTCCAGTACTTC. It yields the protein CASSFVTPGLQYF. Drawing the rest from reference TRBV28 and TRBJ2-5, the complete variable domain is DVKVTQSSRYLVKRTGEKVFLECVQDMDHENMFWYRQDPGLGLRLIYFSYDVKMKEKGDIPEGYSVSREKKERFSLILESASTNQTSMYLCASSFVTPGLQYFGPGTRLLVL.

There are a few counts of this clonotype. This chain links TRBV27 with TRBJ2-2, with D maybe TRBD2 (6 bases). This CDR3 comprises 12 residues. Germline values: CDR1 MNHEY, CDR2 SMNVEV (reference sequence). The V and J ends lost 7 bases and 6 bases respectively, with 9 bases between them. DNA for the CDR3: TGTGCCAGCATAGGAGGGGCCGGGGAGCTGTTTTTT. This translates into CASIGGAGELFF.

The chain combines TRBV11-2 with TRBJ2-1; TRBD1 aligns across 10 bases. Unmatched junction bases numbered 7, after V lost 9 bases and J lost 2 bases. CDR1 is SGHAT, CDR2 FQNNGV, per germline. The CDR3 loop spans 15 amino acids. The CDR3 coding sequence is TGTGCCAGTAGTATAGACAGGGGGCCCTACAATGAGCAGTTCTTC. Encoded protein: CASSIDRGPYNEQFF.

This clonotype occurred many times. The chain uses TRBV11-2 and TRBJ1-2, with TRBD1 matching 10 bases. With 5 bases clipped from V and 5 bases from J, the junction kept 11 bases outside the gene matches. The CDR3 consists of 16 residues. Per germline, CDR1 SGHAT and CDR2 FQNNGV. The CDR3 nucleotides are TGTGCCAGCAGCCCCTTGGACAGGGACAGGGGATATGGCTACACCTTC. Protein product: CASSPLDRDRGYGYTF.

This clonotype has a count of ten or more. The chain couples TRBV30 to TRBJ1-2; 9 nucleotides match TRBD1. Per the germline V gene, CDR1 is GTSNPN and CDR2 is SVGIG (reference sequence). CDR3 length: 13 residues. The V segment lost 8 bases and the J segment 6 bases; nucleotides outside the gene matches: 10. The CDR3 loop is CAGYFTGGDGYTF. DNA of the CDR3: TGTGCCGGATACTTTACAGGGGGCGATGGCTACACCTTC.

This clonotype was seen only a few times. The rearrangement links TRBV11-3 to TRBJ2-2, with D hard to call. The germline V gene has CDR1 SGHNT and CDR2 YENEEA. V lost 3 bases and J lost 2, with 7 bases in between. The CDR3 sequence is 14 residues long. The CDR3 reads CASSLFHNTGELFF. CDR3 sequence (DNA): TGTGCCAGCAGCTTGTTTCACAACACCGGGGAGCTGTTTTTT.

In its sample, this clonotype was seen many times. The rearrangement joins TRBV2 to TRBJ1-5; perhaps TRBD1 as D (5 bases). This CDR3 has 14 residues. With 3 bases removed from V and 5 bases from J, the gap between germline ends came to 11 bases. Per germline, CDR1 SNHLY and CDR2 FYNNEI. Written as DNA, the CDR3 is TGTGCCAGCAGTGAGGGGGGATTTGATCAGCCCCAGCATTTT. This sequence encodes CASSEGGFDQPQHF. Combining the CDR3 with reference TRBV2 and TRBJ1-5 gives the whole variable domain EPEVTQTPSHQVTQMGQEVILRCVPISNHLYFYWYRQILGQKVEFLVSFYNNEISEKSEIFDDQFSVERPDGSNFTLKIRSTKLEDSAMYFCASSEGGFDQPQHFGDGTRLSIL.

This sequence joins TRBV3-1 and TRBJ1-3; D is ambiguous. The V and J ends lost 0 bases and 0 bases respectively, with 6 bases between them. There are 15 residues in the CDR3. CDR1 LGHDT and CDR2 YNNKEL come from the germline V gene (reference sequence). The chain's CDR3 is CASSQEPDSGNTIYF. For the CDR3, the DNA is TGTGCCAGCAGCCAAGAGCCAGACTCTGGAAACACCATATATTTT.

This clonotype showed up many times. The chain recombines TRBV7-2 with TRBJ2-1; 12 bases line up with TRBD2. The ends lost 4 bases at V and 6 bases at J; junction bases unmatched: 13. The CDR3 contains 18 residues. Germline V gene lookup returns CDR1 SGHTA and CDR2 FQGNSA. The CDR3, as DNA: TGTGCCAGCAGCTACTCAACCTCTCCTAGCGGGAGGGGCAATGAGCAGTTCTTC. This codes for CASSYSTSPSGRGNEQFF.

The CDR3 DNA sequence: TGTGCCACCAGCAAAAGGGGCGGGACCCGGGGGGAAAAACTGTTTTTT. It specifies CATSKRGGTRGEKLFF. J is TRBJ1-4 and V is TRBV15, with D perhaps TRBD1 (5 bases). This CDR3 is built from 16 residues. Germline CDR1 LNHNV, CDR2 YYDKDF (reference sequence). Trimming took off 4 bases at V and 8 bases at J, with 20 bases between the two ends.

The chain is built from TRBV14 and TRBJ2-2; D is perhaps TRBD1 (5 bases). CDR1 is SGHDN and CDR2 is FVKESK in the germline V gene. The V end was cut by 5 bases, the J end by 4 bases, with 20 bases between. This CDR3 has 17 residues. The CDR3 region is CASSEGVLVRGTGELFF. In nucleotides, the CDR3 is TGTGCCAGCAGCGAAGGGGTCCTAGTCAGAGGCACCGGGGAGCTGTTTTTT.

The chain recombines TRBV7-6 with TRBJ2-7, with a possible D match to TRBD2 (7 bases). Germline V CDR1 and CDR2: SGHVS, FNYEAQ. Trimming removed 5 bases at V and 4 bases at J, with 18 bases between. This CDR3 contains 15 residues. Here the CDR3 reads CASSDSRGGSYEQYF. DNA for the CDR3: TGTGCCAGCAGCGACAGCAGGGGAGGGTCTTACGAGCAGTACTTC.

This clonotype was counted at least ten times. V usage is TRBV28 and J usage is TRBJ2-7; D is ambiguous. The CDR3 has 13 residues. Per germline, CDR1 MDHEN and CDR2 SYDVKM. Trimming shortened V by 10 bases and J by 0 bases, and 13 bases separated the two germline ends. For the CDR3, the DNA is TGTGCCACCGAGTCGTCGGTCTCCTACGAGCAGTACTTC. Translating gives CATESSVSYEQYF.

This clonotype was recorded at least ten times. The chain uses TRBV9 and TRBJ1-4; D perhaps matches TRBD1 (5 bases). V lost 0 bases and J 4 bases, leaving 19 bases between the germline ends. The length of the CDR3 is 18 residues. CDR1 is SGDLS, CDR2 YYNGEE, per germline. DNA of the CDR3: TGTGCCAGCAGCGTAGCTACGGGGAATAGGGGAATTAATGAAAAACTGTTTTTT. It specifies CASSVATGNRGINEKLFF. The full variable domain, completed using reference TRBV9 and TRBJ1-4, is DSGVTQTPKHLITATGQRVTLRCSPRSGDLSVYWYQQSLDQGLQFLIQYYNGEERAKGNILERFSAQQFPDLHSELNLSSLELGDSALYFCASSVATGNRGINEKLFFGSGTQLSVL.

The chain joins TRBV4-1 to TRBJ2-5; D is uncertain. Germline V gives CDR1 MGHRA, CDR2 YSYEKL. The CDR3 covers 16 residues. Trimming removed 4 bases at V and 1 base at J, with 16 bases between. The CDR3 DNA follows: TGCGCCAGCAGCCTCAACCTAGGGCAGCTCCAAGAGACCCAGTACTTC. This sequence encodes CASSLNLGQLQETQYF.

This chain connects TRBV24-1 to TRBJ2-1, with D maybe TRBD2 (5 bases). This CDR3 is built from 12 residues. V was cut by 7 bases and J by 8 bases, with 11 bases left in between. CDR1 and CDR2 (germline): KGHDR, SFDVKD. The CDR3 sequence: CATSRGRDEQFF. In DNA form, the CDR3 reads TGTGCCACCAGCCGGGGTCGGGATGAGCAGTTCTTC.

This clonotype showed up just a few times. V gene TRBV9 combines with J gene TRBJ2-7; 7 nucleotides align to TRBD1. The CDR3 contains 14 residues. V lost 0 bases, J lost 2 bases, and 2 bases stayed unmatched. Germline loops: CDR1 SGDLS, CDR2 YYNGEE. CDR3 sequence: CASSVADRPYEQYF. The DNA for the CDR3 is TGTGCCAGCAGCGTAGCGGACAGGCCCTACGAGCAGTACTTC. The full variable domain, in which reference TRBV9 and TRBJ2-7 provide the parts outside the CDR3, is DSGVTQTPKHLITATGQRVTLRCSPRSGDLSVYWYQQSLDQGLQFLIQYYNGEERAKGNILERFSAQQFPDLHSELNLSSLELGDSALYFCASSVADRPYEQYFGPGTRLTVT.

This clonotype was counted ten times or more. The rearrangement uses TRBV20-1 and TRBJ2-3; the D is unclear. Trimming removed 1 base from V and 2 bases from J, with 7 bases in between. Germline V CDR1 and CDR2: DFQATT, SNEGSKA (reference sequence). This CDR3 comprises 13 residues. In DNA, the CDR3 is TGCAGTGCTAGAGTAGGCCACACAGATACGCAGTATTTT. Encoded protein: CSARVGHTDTQYF.

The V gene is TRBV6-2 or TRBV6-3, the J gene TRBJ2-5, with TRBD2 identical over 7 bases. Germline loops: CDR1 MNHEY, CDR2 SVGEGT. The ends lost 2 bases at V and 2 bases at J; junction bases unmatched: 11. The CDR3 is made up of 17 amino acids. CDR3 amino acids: CASSYRGTTGLQETQYF. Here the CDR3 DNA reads TGTGCCAGCAGTTACCGGGGTACTACGGGACTACAAGAGACCCAGTACTTC.

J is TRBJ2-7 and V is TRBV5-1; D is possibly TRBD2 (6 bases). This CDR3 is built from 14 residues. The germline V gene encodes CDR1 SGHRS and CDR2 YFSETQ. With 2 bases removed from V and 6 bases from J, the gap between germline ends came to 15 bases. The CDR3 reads CASSFPGEMVEQYF. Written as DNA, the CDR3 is TGCGCCAGCAGCTTCCCGGGAGAGATGGTCGAGCAGTACTTC.

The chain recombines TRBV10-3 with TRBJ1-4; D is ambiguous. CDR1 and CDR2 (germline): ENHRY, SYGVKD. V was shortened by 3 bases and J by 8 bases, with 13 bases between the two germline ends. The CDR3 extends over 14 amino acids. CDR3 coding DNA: TGTGCCATCAGTGAACGGGGAGAGGACGAAAAACTGTTTTTT. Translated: CAISERGEDEKLFF.

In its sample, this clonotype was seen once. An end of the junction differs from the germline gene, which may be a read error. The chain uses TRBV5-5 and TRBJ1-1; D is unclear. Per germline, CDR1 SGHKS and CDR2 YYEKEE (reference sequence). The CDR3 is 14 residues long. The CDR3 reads CASSLETFGTEAFF. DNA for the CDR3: TGCGCCAGCAGCTTGGAGACTTTTGGGACTGAAGCTTTCTTT.

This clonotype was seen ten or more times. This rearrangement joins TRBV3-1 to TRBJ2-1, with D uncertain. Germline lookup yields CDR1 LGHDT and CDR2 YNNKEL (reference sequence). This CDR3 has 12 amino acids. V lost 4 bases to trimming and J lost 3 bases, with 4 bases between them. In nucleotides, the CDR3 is TGTGCCAGCAGCCTCCACTACAATGAGCAGTTCTTC. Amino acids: CASSLHYNEQFF.

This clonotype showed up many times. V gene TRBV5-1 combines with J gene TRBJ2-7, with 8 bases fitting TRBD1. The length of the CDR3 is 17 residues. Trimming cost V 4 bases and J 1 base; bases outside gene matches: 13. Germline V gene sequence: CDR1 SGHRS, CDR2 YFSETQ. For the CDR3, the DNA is TGCGCCAGCAGCACGACAGGGGCCGAATCACAGTCCTACGAGCAGTACTTC. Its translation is CASSTTGAESQSYEQYF.

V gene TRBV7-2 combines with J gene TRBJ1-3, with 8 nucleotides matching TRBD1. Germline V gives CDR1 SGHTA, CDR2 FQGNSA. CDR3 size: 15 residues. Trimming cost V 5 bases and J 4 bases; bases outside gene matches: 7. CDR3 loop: CASSRRTGTGNTIYF. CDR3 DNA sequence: TGTGCCAGCAGCCGACGGACAGGGACCGGAAACACCATATATTTT.